This T cell receptor (beta chain) appears in the sequencing data of a study of shared clonotypes between healthy human individuals. Assay used: immunoSEQ multiplex PCR; TCRdb lists only in-frame clones, some missing. The table has some 2,500,000 clones, roughly 92% seen once. The CDR3 length is 15 residues. CDR1 MNHEY and CDR2 SVGAGI come from the germline V gene. Germline trimming cut 0 bases from V and 5 bases from J; bases unmatched to any gene: 6. Study results and caveats: Roughly 4.6% of naive CD4 clonotypes were common to a few donors. Among donors, sharing of clonotypes was expected to be affected by sequencing depth.

Regarding this clone: Antigen: not known.

The chain has TRBV6-5 and TRBJ1-2; TRBD1 agrees at 7 bases. The sample was naive CD4+ T cells from PBMCs. Subset defined: CD45RA+ positively selected. The receptor's source is a man aged 18 to 29 in good health. Some clones in this sample may be carry-over from other donors' samples. The CDR3 sequence: CASSYSRQGPYGYTF. The CDR3 nucleotides read TGTGCCAGCAGTTACTCGAGACAGGGCCCTTATGGCTACACCTTC.